These T cell receptor beta chains were read from a single sample in a study of blood T cell repertoires in COVID-19. Generated by immunoSEQ multiplex PCR, the TCRdb table keeps only in-frame clones and is missing some. The sample contains roughly 200,000 clones, 70% to 90% of which appear only once. The sample comprised peripheral blood. These receptors all stem from a man aged 35 to 55 with active or convalescent COVID-19. Both conserved end residues are trimmed from each CDR3.

CDR3 protein,V gene,J gene
ASSQGTGDTGELF,TRBV3-1/TRBV3-2,TRBJ2-2
ASIPGRGNTEAF,TRBV7-2,TRBJ1-1
ASSQDADNSPLH,TRBV3-1/TRBV3-2,TRBJ1-6
ASSLAGYGSYEQY,TRBV13,TRBJ2-7
ASSQGGTNTQY,TRBV4-1,TRBJ2-3
ASSRGEQF,TRBV2,TRBJ2-1
ASSMATGSGTDTQY,TRBV28,TRBJ2-3
ASGRGGNTIY,TRBV9,TRBJ1-3
ASSLAWGQSNEKLF,TRBV7-2,TRBJ1-4
ASSQARSSGGPLSYNEQF,TRBV4-2,TRBJ2-1
ASSLTGVSNQPQH,TRBV7-8,TRBJ1-5
ALTEGANTEAF,TRBV30,TRBJ1-1
ASSMTVTSYEQY,TRBV19,TRBJ2-7
ASSETGGEAF,TRBV2,TRBJ1-1
ASSLRVISTDTQY,TRBV28,TRBJ2-3
ASSELGGVSYGYT,TRBV25-1,TRBJ1-2
ASTFGTGRETQY,TRBV7-2,TRBJ2-5